Following are 29 T cell receptor beta chains from one sample sequenced in a study of blood T cell repertoires in COVID-19. The assay was immunoSEQ multiplex PCR, and TCRdb's table has in-frame clones only and misses some. The sample includes more than 200,000 clones, approximately 90% seen only once; the top ten take under 2.5%. What was sequenced was peripheral blood. These receptors were collected from a middle-aged woman who had recovered from COVID-19.

The rearrangement joins TRBV19 to TRBJ2-7; D is possibly TRBD2 (6 bases). The germline CDR1 and CDR2 sequences are LNHDA and SQIVND (reference sequence). This CDR3 is built from 13 residues. The V and J ends lost 5 bases and 5 bases respectively, with 13 bases between them. The CDR3 loop is CASSRQGGNEQYF. In nucleotides, the CDR3 is TGTGCCAGTAGTCGGCAGGGAGGTAACGAGCAGTACTTC.

In DNA form, the CDR3 reads TGTGCCAGCAGCCACCCCCCTACTAGCGGGAGAGGGTGGGAGACCCAGTACTTC. It translates to CASSHPPTSGRGWETQYF. V and J are TRBV6-2 or TRBV6-3 and TRBJ2-5, with TRBD2 identical over 11 bases. The CDR3 is 18 residues long. Germline V CDR1 and CDR2: MNHEY, SVGEGT. The ends lost 6 bases at V and 5 bases at J; junction bases unmatched: 17.

The genes are TRBV5-4 and TRBJ1-2, with D possibly matching TRBD1 (5 bases). This CDR3 is built from 13 residues. Trimming shortened V by 0 bases and J by 5 bases, and 8 bases separated the two germline ends. The germline gives CDR1 SGHNT, CDR2 YYREEE (reference sequence). The CDR3 sequence: CASSLGQQYGYTF. The CDR3, as DNA: TGTGCCAGCAGCTTGGGACAGCAGTATGGCTACACCTTC.

The chain links TRBV6-6 to TRBJ1-5; the D gene is possibly TRBD1 (6 bases). The germline CDR1 and CDR2 sequences are MNHNY and SVGAGI (reference sequence). Trimming shortened V by 6 bases and J by 4 bases, and 16 bases separated the two germline ends. This CDR3 spans 15 amino acids. In DNA, the CDR3 is TGTGCCAGCAGCGAACAGGGACGGGCAAATCAGCCCCAGCATTTT. This sequence encodes CASSEQGRANQPQHF.

The chain uses TRBV6-6 and TRBJ1-2; 7 bases line up with TRBD1. Germline assignment: CDR1 MNHNY and CDR2 SVGAGI (reference sequence). CDR3 size: 14 residues. Trimming at V came to 0 bases and at J to 8 bases, leaving 6 bases not matched to a gene. The CDR3 bases are TGTGCCAGCAGTTACTCGGAGGGGGCGGTGGGCTACACCTTC. It codes for CASSYSEGAVGYTF.

In nucleotides, the CDR3 is TGTGCCAGCAGCTTCGGAGCGGTCCTTAGCACAGATACGCAGTATTTT. This sequence encodes CASSFGAVLSTDTQYF. V is TRBV7-9 and J is TRBJ2-3, with a weak D call TRBD2 (5 bases). Germline lookup yields CDR1 SEHNR and CDR2 FQNEAQ (reference sequence). Between the trimmed V and J ends, which lost 3 bases and 0 bases, there was a span of 13 bases. The CDR3 sequence is 16 residues long. Using reference TRBV7-9 and TRBJ2-3 for the parts outside the CDR3, the full variable domain is DTGVSQNPRHKITKRGQNVTFRCDPISEHNRLYWYRQTLGQGPEFLTYFQNEAQLEKSRLLSDRFSAERPKGSFSTLEIQRTEQGDSAMYLCASSFGAVLSTDTQYFGPGTRLTVL.

V is TRBV4-1 and J is TRBJ1-6, with 7 bases aligning to TRBD1. The ends lost 6 bases at V and 10 bases at J; junction bases unmatched: 15. The CDR3 consists of 16 residues. Per germline, CDR1 MGHRA and CDR2 YSYEKL. The CDR3 sequence: CASSPNPGQKNSPLHF. CDR3 in DNA: TGCGCCAGCAGTCCTAATCCGGGACAGAAGAACTCACCCCTCCACTTT.

This clone was recorded once. This chain links TRBV7-3 with TRBJ2-3, with 9 bases fitting TRBD2. The CDR3 is 14 amino acids. Germline V gives CDR1 SGHTA, CDR2 FQGTGA. V lost 1 base and J lost 6; bases outside the gene matches: 2. CDR3 bases: TGTGCCAGCAGCTTAATAGGACTAGCGGATACGCAGTATTTT. Translation gives CASSLIGLADTQYF.

DNA for the CDR3: TGTGCCACAAGTCGCCACAGGGCTACCTACAATGAGCAGTTCTTC. Protein: CATSRHRATYNEQFF. The rearrangement uses TRBV24-1 and TRBJ2-1; a possible D gene is TRBD1 (6 bases). CDR1 is KGHDR and CDR2 is SFDVKD in the germline V gene. The germline V and J ends were trimmed by 10 bases and 2 bases, with 17 bases remaining between them. The CDR3 contains 15 residues.

J is TRBJ2-7 and V is TRBV7-2; 9 bases are a match to TRBD1. The trim removed 1 base at V and 6 bases at J, leaving 10 bases unmatched. CDR3 size: 16 residues. Germline CDR1 SGHTA, CDR2 FQGNSA. CDR3 DNA: TGTGCCAGCAGCTTAGAGATCGGACAGGGGTTTCGCGAGCAGTACTTC. Amino acids: CASSLEIGQGFREQYF. The full variable domain, rest sourced from reference TRBV7-2 and TRBJ2-7, is GAGVSQSPSNKVTEKGKDVELRCDPISGHTALYWYRQSLGQGLEFLIYFQGNSAPDKSGLPSDRFSAERTGGSVSTLTIQRTQQEDSAVYLCASSLEIGQGFREQYFGPGTRLTVT.

The chain carries TRBV7-6 and TRBJ1-5; D is possibly TRBD1 (5 bases). V gave up 6 bases and J gave up 4 bases, with 10 bases separating them. CDR3 length: 13 residues. The germline V gene has CDR1 SGHVS and CDR2 FNYEAQ. The CDR3 protein is CASSGGLNQPQHF. CDR3 bases: TGTGCCAGCAGTGGGGGGTTAAATCAGCCCCAGCATTTT.

This clone was counted ten times or more. The rearrangement uses TRBV7-9 and TRBJ1-4; 7 bases align to TRBD1. This CDR3 comprises 14 residues. Per the germline V gene, CDR1 is SEHNR and CDR2 is FQNEAQ (reference sequence). V shed 7 bases and J 8 bases; nucleotides not matched to a gene: 10. The CDR3 bases are TGTGCCAGCAATATTCAGGGGGAAGGGGAAAAACTGTTTTTT. Its translation is CASNIQGEGEKLFF. Filled out from reference TRBV7-9 and TRBJ1-4, the complete variable domain reads DTGVSQNPRHKITKRGQNVTFRCDPISEHNRLYWYRQTLGQGPEFLTYFQNEAQLEKSRLLSDRFSAERPKGSFSTLEIQRTEQGDSAMYLCASNIQGEGEKLFFGSGTQLSVL.

The rearrangement joins TRBV10-3 to TRBJ1-5; TRBD1 might be the D (5 bases). The germline CDR1 and CDR2 sequences are ENHRY and SYGVKD. This CDR3 has 12 amino acids. The V end lost 6 bases, the J end lost 10 bases, and 13 bases lay between the germline ends. In DNA form, the CDR3 reads TGTGCCATCAGCAAGACGGGGGACCCCCAGCATTTT. Encoded protein: CAISKTGDPQHF.

The chain links TRBV19 to TRBJ2-7, with TRBD1 matching over 12 bases. The CDR3 runs to 15 residues. J lost 4 bases, V lost 5 bases, and 6 bases had no gene match. Germline CDR1 is LNHDA and CDR2 is SQIVND (reference sequence). The CDR3 nucleotides are TGTGCCAGTAGTGAACCGGGACAGGGGGCTTACGAGCAGTACTTC. The encoded protein is CASSEPGQGAYEQYF.

This clone came up a few times. The chain is built from TRBV11-3 and TRBJ1-5; TRBD1 matches at 8 bases. Germline V gene sequence: CDR1 SGHNT, CDR2 YENEEA. V was pared by 4 bases and J by 0 bases, with 11 bases of the junction left unmatched. CDR3 length: 18 residues. Written as DNA, the CDR3 is TGTGCCAGCAGCTCACCCACCGACAGGGGATATAGCAATCAGCCCCAGCATTTT. Translation gives CASSSPTDRGYSNQPQHF. The entire variable domain, with the rest obtained from reference TRBV11-3 and TRBJ1-5, is as follows: EAGVVQSPRYKIIEKKQPVAFWCNPISGHNTLYWYLQNLGQGPELLIRYENEEAVDDSQLPKDRFSAERLKGVDSTLKIQPAELGDSAVYLCASSSPTDRGYSNQPQHFGDGTRLSIL.

The chain links TRBV27 to TRBJ2-7; TRBD2 is a possible D gene (7 bases). CDR3 length: 15 residues. V shed 1 base and J shed 2 bases, with 12 bases lying between them. Germline assignment: CDR1 MNHEY and CDR2 SMNVEV (reference sequence). The CDR3 sequence is CASSLFGGATYEQYF. CDR3 in DNA: TGTGCCAGCAGTTTATTTGGGGGGGCAACCTACGAGCAGTACTTC.

The count of this clone is one. This rearrangement joins TRBV19 to TRBJ2-5, with D unresolved. CDR1 and CDR2 from the germline V gene are LNHDA and SQIVND (reference sequence). The CDR3 length is 13 residues. The V gene lost 4 bases and the J gene lost 5 bases, with 11 bases spanning the gap. The DNA of the CDR3 is TGTGCCAGTAGTAATGTTGCGTCGGAGACCCAGTACTTC. It translates to CASSNVASETQYF.

The chain carries TRBV7-8 and TRBJ2-2; 11 nucleotides agree with TRBD2. Germline lookup yields CDR1 SGHVS and CDR2 FQNEAQ. The CDR3 sequence is 16 residues long. V was clipped by 5 bases and J by 3 bases; unmatched bases: 5. CDR3 DNA: TGTGCCAGCAGCCAAACTAGCGGGGGCTACACCGGGGAGCTGTTTTTT. Translation: CASSQTSGGYTGELFF.

The V and J genes are TRBV15 and TRBJ1-5, with TRBD1 matching 9 bases. CDR1 and CDR2 (germline): LNHNV, YYDKDF (reference sequence). Trimming removed 0 bases from V and 6 bases from J; junction bases left unmatched: 12. CDR3 length: 18 amino acids. Here the CDR3 reads CATSRDSPTGTGTQPQHF. CDR3 in DNA: TGTGCCACCAGCAGAGATTCCCCTACCGGGACAGGGACTCAGCCCCAGCATTTT.

The rearrangement joins TRBV3-1 (or the pseudogene TRBV3-2) to TRBJ2-1; D is uncertain. V was shortened by 0 bases and J by 8 bases, with 11 bases between the two germline ends. Per the germline V gene, CDR1 is LGHDT and CDR2 is YNNKEL (reference sequence). There are 14 residues in the CDR3. The CDR3 loop reads CASSQDWARDEQFF. The DNA for the CDR3 is TGTGCCAGCAGCCAAGATTGGGCCCGCGATGAGCAGTTCTTC.

V is TRBV5-4 and J is TRBJ1-5, with TRBD1 matching 10 bases. The CDR3 totals 15 residues. Germline V gene sequence: CDR1 SGHNT, CDR2 YYREEE (reference sequence). V gave up 4 bases and J gave up 2 bases; unmatched junction bases: 3. This chain's CDR3 is CASSPDRGRNQPQHF. CDR3 in DNA: TGTGCCAGCAGCCCCGACAGGGGGCGCAATCAGCCCCAGCATTTT.

In its sample, this clone was seen once. The rearrangement uses TRBV24-1 and TRBJ2-7, with TRBD2 as a possible D gene (7 bases). Trimming left V 4 bases short and J 2 bases short, with 14 bases between. The CDR3 has 15 amino acids. CDR1 KGHDR and CDR2 SFDVKD come from the germline V gene. The CDR3 loop reads CATSDTRGLTYEQYF. The CDR3 DNA reads as TGTGCCACCAGTGACACCAGGGGACTAACCTACGAGCAGTACTTC.

This chain joins TRBV12-3 or TRBV12-4 and TRBJ2-5; D might be TRBD1 (6 bases). The V end lost 5 bases, the J end lost 7 bases, and 14 bases lay between the germline ends. The CDR3 is 13 amino acids. CDR3 loop: CASSIRQAGTQYF. The CDR3 DNA is TGTGCCAGCAGTATCCGACAGGCGGGGACCCAGTACTTC.

The chain combines TRBV11-3 with TRBJ2-7; possible D gene TRBD1, 6 bases. CDR1 is SGHNT, CDR2 YENEEA, per germline. V was pared by 2 bases and J by 4 bases, with 24 bases between. This CDR3 has 18 residues. CDR3 DNA: TGTGCCAGCAGCTTAATCCCTCTCACAGGGTATGGGGAGTACGAGCAGTACTTC. It specifies CASSLIPLTGYGEYEQYF.

This rearrangement joins TRBV18 to TRBJ2-2, with TRBD2 identical over 7 bases. This CDR3 comprises 16 residues. V was pared by 4 bases and J by 6 bases, with 11 bases of the junction left unmatched. CDR1 is KGHSH, CDR2 LQKENI, per germline. The CDR3 DNA sequence: TGTGCCAGCTCACTCCTGCGGGAGTGGGACTCCGGGGAGCTGTTTTTT. It translates to CASSLLREWDSGELFF.

The chain recombines TRBV6-2 or TRBV6-3 with TRBJ1-6, with D maybe TRBD1 (6 bases). V lost 0 bases to trimming and J lost 4 bases, with 16 bases between them. Per the germline V gene, CDR1 is MNHEY and CDR2 is SVGEGT. This CDR3 has 18 amino acids. Here the CDR3 reads CASSYSGDRRVYNSPLHF. CDR3 coding DNA: TGTGCCAGCAGTTACTCGGGAGACAGGCGTGTTTATAATTCACCCCTCCACTTT.

The CDR3 bases are TGTGCCACCTCGCTAATGAGCTCTGGGGCCAACGTCCTGACTTTC. Translation: CATSLMSSGANVLTF. The rearrangement joins TRBV19 to TRBJ2-6; D unresolved. This CDR3 region has 15 residues. V shed 10 bases and J shed 0 bases, with 13 bases lying between them. Germline V gene sequence: CDR1 LNHDA, CDR2 SQIVND (reference sequence). The full variable domain, in which reference TRBV19 and TRBJ2-6 provide the parts outside the CDR3, is DGGITQSPKYLFRKEGQNVTLSCEQNLNHDAMYWYRQDPGQGLRLIYYSQIVNDFQKGDIAEGYSVSREKKESFPLTVTSAQKNPTAFYLCATSLMSSGANVLTFGAGSRLTVL.

The V and J genes are TRBV24-1 and TRBJ2-1, with 12 bases lining up with TRBD2. Per the germline V gene, CDR1 is KGHDR and CDR2 is SFDVKD. Unmatched junction bases numbered 13, after V lost 5 bases and J lost 12 bases. This CDR3 has 16 amino acids. The CDR3, as DNA: TGTGCCACCAGTGTCGGTTCTAGGGGGACTAGCGGGCGGCAGTTCTTC. This translates into CATSVGSRGTSGRQFF.

The chain combines TRBV7-9 with TRBJ2-3; the match to TRBD1 covers 8 bases. The CDR3 has 18 residues. J gave up 2 bases and V 5 bases, and 15 bases lay outside the gene matches. Germline lookup yields CDR1 SEHNR and CDR2 FQNEAQ (reference sequence). The CDR3 coding sequence is TGTGCCAGCAGCCCCGTACTGCAGGGGGCTGGGGACACAGATACGCAGTATTTT. Amino acids: CASSPVLQGAGDTDTQYF.